The rows below give T cell receptor beta chains drawn from one sample of a study of cytomegalovirus exposure and HLA in healthy donors. The protocol was immunoSEQ multiplex PCR, while the TCRdb copy is restricted to in-frame clones and leaves out a portion. The data contain 12,000 to 15,000 clones, around 58% of them singletons. The specimen was PBMCs. Receptors originate from a woman aged 45-60 years in good health and CMV-seropositive. Each CDR3 is given with its conserved first and last residue. A D gene is named only where the DNA matches it firmly. Not all rows give a size; the values are once, few, many and, for expanded clones, a class.

V gene: TRBV5-6
CDR3 length: 12
D gene: -
J gene: TRBJ2-2
clone size: once
CDR3 DNA: TGTGCCAGCAGCCGGACAGCCGGGGAGCTGTTTTTT
CDR3 protein: CASSRTAGELFF

V gene: TRBV28
CDR3 length: 15
D gene: -
J gene: TRBJ1-5
clone size: few
CDR3 DNA: TGTGCCAGCAGCTCCTGGAGGCAGTCCAATCAGCCCCAGCATTTT
CDR3 protein: CASSSWRQSNQPQHF

V gene: TRBV6-5
CDR3 length: 13
D gene: -
J gene: TRBJ1-5
clone size: -
CDR3 DNA: TGTGCCAGCAGTTATCGGGGGAAGCAGCCCCAGCATTTT
CDR3 protein: CASSYRGKQPQHF

V gene: TRBV7-8
CDR3 length: 13
D gene: -
J gene: TRBJ1-1
clone size: -
CDR3 DNA: TGTGCCAGCACCGAGAGGGAGAACACTGAAGCTTTCTTT
CDR3 protein: CASTERENTEAFF

V gene: TRBV9
CDR3 length: 14
D gene: TRBD2
J gene: TRBJ2-5
clone size: -
CDR3 DNA: TGTGCCAGCAGCGTAGGACTAGCGGAAGAGACCCAGTACTTC
CDR3 protein: CASSVGLAEETQYF

V gene: TRBV9
CDR3 length: 14
D gene: TRBD2
J gene: TRBJ2-5
clone size: few
CDR3 DNA: TGTGCCAGCAGCGATCTAGCGGGGGGGGAGACCCAGTACTTC
CDR3 protein: CASSDLAGGETQYF

V gene: TRBV9
CDR3 length: 14
D gene: TRBD2
J gene: TRBJ2-1
clone size: -
CDR3 DNA: TGTGCCAGCAGCCCCCAGAGCGGGAGGGATGAGCAGTTCTTC
CDR3 protein: CASSPQSGRDEQFF

V gene: TRBV7-2
CDR3 length: 12
D gene: -
J gene: TRBJ2-7
clone size: -
CDR3 DNA: TGTGCCAGCAGCTTAGGAGAGCAGGGTCCGTACTTC
CDR3 protein: CASSLGEQGPYF

V gene: TRBV20-1
CDR3 length: 11
D gene: -
J gene: TRBJ1-2
clone size: -
CDR3 DNA: TGCAGTGCTACTGGACCCGGGGACTACACCTTC
CDR3 protein: CSATGPGDYTF

V gene: TRBV6-5
CDR3 length: 12
D gene: -
J gene: TRBJ1-2
clone size: -
CDR3 DNA: TGTGCCAGCAGCACAGGGTCGCGGGGCTACACCTTC
CDR3 protein: CASSTGSRGYTF

V gene: TRBV7-8
CDR3 length: 16
D gene: -
J gene: TRBJ1-1
clone size: -
CDR3 DNA: TGTGCCAGCAGCCTAAACAGGGCAGTCATGAACACTGAAGCTTTCTTT
CDR3 protein: CASSLNRAVMNTEAFF

V gene: TRBV5-1
CDR3 length: 12
D gene: TRBD1
J gene: TRBJ2-7
clone size: few
CDR3 DNA: TGCGCCAGCGGGACAGGACACTACGAGCAGTACTTC
CDR3 protein: CASGTGHYEQYF

V gene: TRBV7-9
CDR3 length: 13
D gene: -
J gene: TRBJ2-7
clone size: -
CDR3 DNA: TGTGCCAGCACCGGGGGAATAAGCTACGAGCAGTACTTC
CDR3 protein: CASTGGISYEQYF

V gene: TRBV7-8
CDR3 length: 15
D gene: TRBD2
J gene: TRBJ2-1
clone size: -
CDR3 DNA: TGTGCCAGCAGCCTTCTAGCGGGAGACTACAATGAGCAGTTCTTC
CDR3 protein: CASSLLAGDYNEQFF

V gene: TRBV29-1
CDR3 length: 12
D gene: -
J gene: TRBJ2-7
clone size: -
CDR3 DNA: TGCAGCGCTAGGACTCTCTCCTACGAGCAGTACTTC
CDR3 protein: CSARTLSYEQYF

V gene: TRBV4-1
CDR3 length: 16
D gene: -
J gene: TRBJ1-4
clone size: -
CDR3 DNA: TGCGCCAGCAGCCAATTACAGGGAAGGCGGAATGAAAAACTGTTTTTT
CDR3 protein: CASSQLQGRRNEKLFF

V gene: TRBV7-2
CDR3 length: 14
D gene: TRBD2
J gene: TRBJ2-7
clone size: few
CDR3 DNA: TGTGCCAGCAGCCGGACTAGCGGGAGACACGAGCAGTACTTC
CDR3 protein: CASSRTSGRHEQYF

V gene: TRBV30
CDR3 length: 12
D gene: -
J gene: TRBJ1-3
clone size: large
CDR3 DNA: TGTGCCTGGAGTGCCCCGGGAAACACCATATATTTT
CDR3 protein: CAWSAPGNTIYF

V gene: TRBV6-4
CDR3 length: 15
D gene: TRBD2
J gene: TRBJ2-3
clone size: medium-sized
CDR3 DNA: TGTGCCAGCAGTGACTCGGGCGGGGAGGGAGATACGCAGTATTTT
CDR3 protein: CASSDSGGEGDTQYF

V gene: TRBV2
CDR3 length: 10
D gene: -
J gene: TRBJ1-2
clone size: -
CDR3 DNA: TGTGCCAGCATAGGGGCTGGCTACACCTTC
CDR3 protein: CASIGAGYTF

V gene: TRBV6-6
CDR3 length: 15
D gene: -
J gene: TRBJ1-5
clone size: few
CDR3 DNA: TGTGCCAGCAGTTACTCCGGGGGGGGCAATCAGCCCCAGCATTTT
CDR3 protein: CASSYSGGGNQPQHF

V gene: TRBV30
CDR3 length: 13
D gene: -
J gene: TRBJ1-1
clone size: -
CDR3 DNA: TGTGCCTGGAAACCCCGGGACACGTTGGAAGCTTTCTTT
CDR3 protein: CAWKPRDTLEAFF

V gene: TRBV29-1
CDR3 length: 15
D gene: TRBD2
J gene: TRBJ2-1
clone size: -
CDR3 DNA: TGCAGCGGGTGGGGCGCTAGCGGCTCCTACAATGAGCAGTTCTTC
CDR3 protein: CSGWGASGSYNEQFF

V gene: TRBV14
CDR3 length: 16
D gene: TRBD2
J gene: TRBJ2-5
clone size: few
CDR3 DNA: TGTGCCAGCAGCCGTACCCCGGGACTAGGGCGGAAGACCCAGTACTTC
CDR3 protein: CASSRTPGLGRKTQYF

V gene: TRBV20-1
CDR3 length: 11
D gene: -
J gene: TRBJ2-3
clone size: -
CDR3 DNA: TGCAGTGCTAGAGCGGGTGATACGCAGTATTTT
CDR3 protein: CSARAGDTQYF

V gene: TRBV7-6
CDR3 length: 14
D gene: TRBD1
J gene: TRBJ2-7
clone size: -
CDR3 DNA: TGTGCCAGCAGCACCCGGGACAGGGGTGTCGAGCAGTACTTC
CDR3 protein: CASSTRDRGVEQYF

V gene: TRBV11-2
CDR3 length: 18
D gene: TRBD2
J gene: TRBJ2-1
clone size: -
CDR3 DNA: TGTGCCAGCAGCTTAAGGGGGACTAGCGGGAGGACCCCCAATGAGCAGTTCTTC
CDR3 protein: CASSLRGTSGRTPNEQFF

V gene: TRBV9
CDR3 length: 15
D gene: -
J gene: TRBJ2-1
clone size: -
CDR3 DNA: TGTGCCAGCAGCGTTAAACTAGCCCCTTACAATGAGCAGTTCTTC
CDR3 protein: CASSVKLAPYNEQFF

V gene: TRBV28
CDR3 length: 13
D gene: TRBD1
J gene: TRBJ1-1
clone size: -
CDR3 DNA: TGTGCCAGCAGTTTACAGGGGGACACTGAAGCTTTCTTT
CDR3 protein: CASSLQGDTEAFF

V gene: TRBV7-6
CDR3 length: 13
D gene: -
J gene: TRBJ2-5
clone size: -
CDR3 DNA: TGTGCCAGCAGCTTTACAGGGTTGGAGACCCAGTACTTC
CDR3 protein: CASSFTGLETQYF

V gene: TRBV4-1
CDR3 length: 15
D gene: -
J gene: TRBJ2-7
clone size: once
CDR3 DNA: TGCGCCAGCAGCCAAGGTCGGCAGGGATACTACGAGCAGTACTTC
CDR3 protein: CASSQGRQGYYEQYF

V gene: TRBV29-1
CDR3 length: 13
D gene: TRBD2
J gene: TRBJ2-7
clone size: -
CDR3 DNA: TGCAGCGTCTTATCCGGGACTAGCGCCGAGCAGTACTTC
CDR3 protein: CSVLSGTSAEQYF

V gene: TRBV28
CDR3 length: 13
D gene: TRBD1
J gene: TRBJ1-5
clone size: few
CDR3 DNA: TGTGCCAGTTCTGACAGGGGAGATCAGCCCCAGCATTTT
CDR3 protein: CASSDRGDQPQHF

V gene: TRBV7-2
CDR3 length: 15
D gene: TRBD1
J gene: TRBJ2-1
clone size: -
CDR3 DNA: TGTGCCAGCAGCTTATCCGCGGGACAGGGGTTCCAGCAGTTCTTC
CDR3 protein: CASSLSAGQGFQQFF

V gene: TRBV7-2
CDR3 length: 14
D gene: TRBD2
J gene: TRBJ2-7
clone size: -
CDR3 DNA: TGTGCCAGCAGCTCTTCTAGCGGACCCTACGAGCAGTACTTC
CDR3 protein: CASSSSSGPYEQYF